These 7 T cell receptor beta chains were all obtained from the same sample, sequenced in a study of Ad26.COV2.S vaccination and SARS-CoV-2 variants. Clones were read by immunoSEQ multiplex PCR, and TCRdb kept only the in-frame ones, dropping some. This table has approximately 140,000 clones, roughly 85% appearing once. This sample comprised peripheral blood, obtained after recovery from COVID-19. These receptors came from a human donor who had recovered from COVID-19.

V gene TRBV9 combines with J gene TRBJ1-2, with D maybe TRBD1 (5 bases). V lost 3 bases and J lost 8, with 11 bases in between. The CDR3 totals 12 residues. From germline, CDR1 is SGDLS and CDR2 YYNGEE. The CDR3 bases are TGTGCCAGCAGCGCAGACAGTATGGGCTACACCTTC. Its translation: CASSADSMGYTF.

The chain links TRBV30 to TRBJ2-1, with D maybe TRBD1 (5 bases). Trimming shortened V by 3 bases and J by 9 bases, and 12 bases separated the two germline ends. Germline V gene data show CDR1 as GTSNPN and CDR2 as SVGIG (reference sequence). The CDR3 length is 12 residues. The CDR3 loop is CAWSRQFSEQFF. In nucleotides, the CDR3 is TGTGCCTGGAGCCGACAGTTTTCTGAGCAGTTCTTC. Complete variable domain (other parts from reference TRBV30 and TRBJ2-1): SQTIHQWPATLVQPVGSPLSLECTVEGTSNPNLYWYRQAAGRGLQLLFYSVGIGQISSEVPQNLSASRPQDRQFILSSKKLLLSDSGFYLCAWSRQFSEQFFGPGTRLTVL.

This sequence joins TRBV18 and TRBJ1-6; no reliable D call. The CDR3 contains 13 residues. Trimming took off 0 bases at V and 8 bases at J, with 5 bases between the two ends. The germline gives CDR1 KGHSH, CDR2 LQKENI. CDR3 nucleotide sequence: TGTGCCAGCTCACCACCATACCATTCACCCCTCCACTTT. Amino acid sequence: CASSPPYHSPLHF.

The chain has TRBV30 and TRBJ1-6, with 8 positions matching TRBD1. There are 19 residues in the CDR3. After removal of 1 base from V and 0 bases from J, the junction contained 11 bases not matched to a gene. The germline V gene encodes CDR1 GTSNPN and CDR2 SVGIG (reference sequence). In DNA, the CDR3 is TGTGCCTGGAGTGAGGGACAGGATCTTTTATTCTCCTATAATTCACCCCTCCACTTT. Amino acid sequence: CAWSEGQDLLFSYNSPLHF. Full variable domain (remainder filled in from reference TRBV30 and TRBJ1-6): SQTIHQWPATLVQPVGSPLSLECTVEGTSNPNLYWYRQAAGRGLQLLFYSVGIGQISSEVPQNLSASRPQDRQFILSSKKLLLSDSGFYLCAWSEGQDLLFSYNSPLHFGNGTRLTVT.

The chain combines TRBV27 with TRBJ2-5; possible D gene TRBD2, 6 bases. Germline V gene sequence: CDR1 MNHEY, CDR2 SMNVEV (reference sequence). The germline V and J ends were trimmed by 5 bases and 1 base, with 11 bases remaining between them. The CDR3 is 14 residues long. CDR3 bases: TGTGCCAGCAGTATAGGGACTCGCCAAGAGACCCAGTACTTC. It specifies CASSIGTRQETQYF.

This chain connects TRBV6-5 to TRBJ2-7; D perhaps matches TRBD1 (5 bases). The CDR3 covers 13 residues. Trimming shortened V by 7 bases and J by 6 bases, and 16 bases separated the two germline ends. The germline V gene encodes CDR1 MNHEY and CDR2 SVGAGI. CDR3 region: CASTPTGTPEQYF. The DNA for the CDR3 is TGTGCCAGCACCCCAACAGGAACACCCGAGCAGTACTTC.

V gene TRBV7-9 combines with J gene TRBJ1-5, with 10 nucleotides matching TRBD1. Germline CDR1 SEHNR, CDR2 FQNEAQ (reference sequence). This CDR3 is built from 15 residues. The V and J ends lost 5 bases and 5 bases, in that order; junction bases with no gene match: 6. The CDR3 sequence: CASSPGTGVDQPQHF. Here the CDR3 DNA reads TGTGCCAGCAGCCCCGGGACAGGGGTGGATCAGCCCCAGCATTTT.